This T cell receptor (beta chain) was profiled in a study of blood T cell repertoires in COVID-19. Study context: Samples of COVID-19 (acute and convalescent) were obtained from the United States, Italy and Spain. In each case, the material was cDNA or gDNA derived from T cells, B-cell-depleted T cells, or PBMCs.

In the original analysis: Reference gene primer amplification gave estimated nucleated cell counts. Data came from immunoSEQ multiplex PCR; TCRdb stores just in-frame clones and leaves some out. V and J calls plus clone size are reproduced from that table; the DNA served to infer D and trimming. Of over 450,000 clones detected, approximately 89% appear once; the ten largest clones hold roughly 0.9%. The CDR3 extends over 17 amino acids. Trimming took off 4 bases at V and 0 bases at J, with 19 bases between the two ends. The germline V gene has CDR1 SGHDN and CDR2 FVKESK. Seattle's cohort entered during active infection and was followed longitudinally.

The V call is TRBV14, the J call TRBJ2-7, with D perhaps TRBD2 (7 bases). The receptor was isolated from a man between 18 and 35 years old with COVID-19, enrolled during active disease. The sequenced sample was peripheral blood. Here the CDR3 DNA reads TGTGCCAGCAGCCTCAGGGGCCGCGGGGGTAGCTCCTACGAGCAGTACTTC. Protein product: CASSLRGRGGSSYEQYF.